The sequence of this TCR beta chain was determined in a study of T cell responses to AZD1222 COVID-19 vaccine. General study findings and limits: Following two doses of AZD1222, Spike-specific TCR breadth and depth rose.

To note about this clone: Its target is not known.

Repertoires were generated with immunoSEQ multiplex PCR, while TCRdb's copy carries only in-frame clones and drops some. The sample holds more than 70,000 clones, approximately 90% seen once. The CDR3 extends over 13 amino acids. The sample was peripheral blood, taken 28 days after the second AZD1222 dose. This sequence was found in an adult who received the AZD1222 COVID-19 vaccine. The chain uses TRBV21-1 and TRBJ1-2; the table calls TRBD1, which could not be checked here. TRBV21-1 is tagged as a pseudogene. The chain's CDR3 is CASSDGQDYGYTF. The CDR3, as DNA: TGTGCCAGCAGCGACGGACAGGACTATGGCTACACCTTC.